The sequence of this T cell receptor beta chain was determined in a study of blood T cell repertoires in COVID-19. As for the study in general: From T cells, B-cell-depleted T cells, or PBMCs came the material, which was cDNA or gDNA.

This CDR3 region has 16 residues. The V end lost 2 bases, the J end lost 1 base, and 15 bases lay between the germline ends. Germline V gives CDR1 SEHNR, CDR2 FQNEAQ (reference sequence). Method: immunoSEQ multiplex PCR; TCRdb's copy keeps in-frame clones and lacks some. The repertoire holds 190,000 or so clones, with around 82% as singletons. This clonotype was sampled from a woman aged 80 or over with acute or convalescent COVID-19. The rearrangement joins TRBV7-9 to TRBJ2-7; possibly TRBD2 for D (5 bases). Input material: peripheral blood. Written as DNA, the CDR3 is TGTGCCAGCAGCTTACCCCGGGCGGGTCTTTCCTACGAGCAGTACTTC. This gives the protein CASSLPRAGLSYEQYF.